The subject of this entry is one T cell receptor (beta chain). As yet, its antigen is unknown. Some clones are missing from TCRdb's copy, which holds only in-frame ones; the method was immunoSEQ multiplex PCR. The sample shows about 70,000 clones, 88% of them seen only once. The data stem from a study of T cell responses to AZD1222 COVID-19 vaccine. Broader study findings: Unmutated variant regions are reportedly targeted by nearly half of spike-specific TCRs.

V was pared by 10 bases and J by 4 bases, with 14 bases between. Germline V lookup: CDR1 LNHDA, CDR2 SQIVND (reference sequence). The CDR3 totals 13 residues. V is TRBV19 and J is TRBJ1-5, with D unclear. This sequence originates from an adult who received the MenACWY meningococcal vaccine as a control. The sample in question was peripheral blood, obtained 28 days after the second dose of the MenACWY control vaccine. CDR3 amino acids: CATRSAGNQPQHF. CDR3 DNA sequence: TGTGCCACTCGTTCGGCGGGAAATCAGCCCCAGCATTTT.